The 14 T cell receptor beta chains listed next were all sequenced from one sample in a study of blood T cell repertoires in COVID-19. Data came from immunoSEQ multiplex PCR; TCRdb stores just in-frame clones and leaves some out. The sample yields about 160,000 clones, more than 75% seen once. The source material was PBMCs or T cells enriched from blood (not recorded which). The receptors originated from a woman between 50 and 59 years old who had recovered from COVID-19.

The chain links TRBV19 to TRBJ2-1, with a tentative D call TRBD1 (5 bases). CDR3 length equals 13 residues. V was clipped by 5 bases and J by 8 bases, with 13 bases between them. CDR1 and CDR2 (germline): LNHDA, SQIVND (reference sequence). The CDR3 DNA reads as TGTGCCAGTAGTCCACCAGGGTTTCATGAGCAGTTCTTC. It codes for CASSPPGFHEQFF.

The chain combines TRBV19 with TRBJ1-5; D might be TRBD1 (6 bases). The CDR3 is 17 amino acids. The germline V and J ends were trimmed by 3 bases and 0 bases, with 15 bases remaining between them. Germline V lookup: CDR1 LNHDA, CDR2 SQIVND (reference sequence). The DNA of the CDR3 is TGTGCCAGTAGTATGGAAGGGGGAATTAATAGCAATCAGCCCCAGCATTTT. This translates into CASSMEGGINSNQPQHF. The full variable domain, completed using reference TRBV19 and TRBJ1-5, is DGGITQSPKYLFRKEGQNVTLSCEQNLNHDAMYWYRQDPGQGLRLIYYSQIVNDFQKGDIAEGYSVSREKKESFPLTVTSAQKNPTAFYLCASSMEGGINSNQPQHFGDGTRLSIL.

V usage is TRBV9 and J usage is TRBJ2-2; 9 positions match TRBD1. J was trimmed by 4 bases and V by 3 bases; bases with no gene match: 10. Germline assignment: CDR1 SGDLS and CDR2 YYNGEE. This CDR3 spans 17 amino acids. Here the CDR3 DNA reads TGTGCCAGCAGCGACAGCCGGGACAGGGATGCCACCGGGGAGCTGTTTTTT. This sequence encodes CASSDSRDRDATGELFF.

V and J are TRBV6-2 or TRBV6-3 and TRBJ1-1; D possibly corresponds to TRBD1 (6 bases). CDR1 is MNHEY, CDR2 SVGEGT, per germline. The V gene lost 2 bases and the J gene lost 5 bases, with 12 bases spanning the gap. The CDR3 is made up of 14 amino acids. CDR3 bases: TGTGCCAGCAGTTACGGACAGATCTCTACTGAAGCTTTCTTT. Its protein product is CASSYGQISTEAFF.

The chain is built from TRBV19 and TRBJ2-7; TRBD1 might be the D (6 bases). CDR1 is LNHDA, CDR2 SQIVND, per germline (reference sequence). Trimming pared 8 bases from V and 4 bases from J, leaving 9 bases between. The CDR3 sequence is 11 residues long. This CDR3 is CASEQGYEQYF. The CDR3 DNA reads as TGTGCCAGTGAACAGGGTTACGAGCAGTACTTC.

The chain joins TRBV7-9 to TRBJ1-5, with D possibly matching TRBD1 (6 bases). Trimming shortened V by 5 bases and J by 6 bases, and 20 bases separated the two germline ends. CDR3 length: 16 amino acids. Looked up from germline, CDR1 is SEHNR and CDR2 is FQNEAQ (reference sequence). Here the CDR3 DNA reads TGTGCCAGCAGCACCACGGACAGCCGTGGGGGTCAGCCCCAGCATTTT. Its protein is CASSTTDSRGGQPQHF.

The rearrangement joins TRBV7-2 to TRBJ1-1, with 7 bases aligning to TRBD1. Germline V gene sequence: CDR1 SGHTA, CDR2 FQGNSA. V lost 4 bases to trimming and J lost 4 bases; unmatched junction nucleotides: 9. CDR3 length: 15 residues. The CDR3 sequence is CASSSTGAASTEAFF. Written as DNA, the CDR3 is TGTGCCAGCAGCTCTACAGGGGCGGCTAGCACTGAAGCTTTCTTT.

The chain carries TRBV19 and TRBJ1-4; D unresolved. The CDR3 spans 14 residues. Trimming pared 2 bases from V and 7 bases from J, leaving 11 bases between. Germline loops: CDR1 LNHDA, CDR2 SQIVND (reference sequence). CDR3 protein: CASSITGSSEKLFF. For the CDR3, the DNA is TGTGCCAGTAGTATAACCGGGTCGAGTGAAAAACTGTTTTTT.

The CDR3 sequence is CASSPRDSINTGELFF. CDR3 nucleotide sequence: TGTGCCAGCAGCCCCCGGGACAGCATAAACACCGGGGAGCTGTTTTTT. The chain couples TRBV14 to TRBJ2-2, with 7 bases identical to TRBD1. The CDR3 sequence is 16 residues long. From germline, CDR1 is SGHDN and CDR2 FVKESK. V lost 4 bases, J lost 2 bases, and 7 bases stayed unmatched.

CDR3 protein: CASSLGWQASGSSDTQYF. CDR3 in DNA: TGTGCCAGCAGCTTAGGCTGGCAGGCTAGCGGGAGCTCAGATACGCAGTATTTT. The chain has TRBV11-3 and TRBJ2-3; the match to TRBD2 covers 10 bases. CDR1 is SGHNT and CDR2 is YENEEA in the germline V gene. J was trimmed by 4 bases and V by 1 base; bases with no gene match: 11. The CDR3 is made up of 18 amino acids.

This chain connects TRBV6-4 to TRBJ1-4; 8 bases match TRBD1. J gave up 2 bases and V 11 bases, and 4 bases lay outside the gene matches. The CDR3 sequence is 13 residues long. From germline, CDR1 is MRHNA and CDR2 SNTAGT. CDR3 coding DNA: TGTGCCGGCTACAGGGGGACTAATGAAAAACTGTTTTTT. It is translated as CAGYRGTNEKLFF.

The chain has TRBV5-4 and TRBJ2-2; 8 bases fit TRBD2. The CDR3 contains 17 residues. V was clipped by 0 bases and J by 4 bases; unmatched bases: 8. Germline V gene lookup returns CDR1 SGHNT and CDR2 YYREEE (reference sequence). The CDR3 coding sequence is TGTGCCAGCAGCTTGGCTCGGGGGGGCGCTGGCACCGGGGAGCTGTTTTTT. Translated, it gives CASSLARGGAGTGELFF.

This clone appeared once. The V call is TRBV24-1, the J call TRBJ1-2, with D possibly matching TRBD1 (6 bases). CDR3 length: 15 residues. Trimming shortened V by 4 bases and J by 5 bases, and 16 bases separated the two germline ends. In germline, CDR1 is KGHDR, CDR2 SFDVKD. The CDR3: CATSDQGQNRYGYTF. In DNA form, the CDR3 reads TGTGCCACCAGTGACCAAGGACAGAACCGATATGGCTACACCTTC.

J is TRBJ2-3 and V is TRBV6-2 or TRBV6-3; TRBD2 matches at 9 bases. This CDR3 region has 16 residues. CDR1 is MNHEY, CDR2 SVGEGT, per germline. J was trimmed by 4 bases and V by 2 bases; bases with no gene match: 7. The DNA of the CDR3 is TGTGCCAGCAGTTACCTGCGCGGGAGGGGGCCAGATACGCAGTATTTT. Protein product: CASSYLRGRGPDTQYF.